These T cell receptor beta chains were read from a single sample in a study of blood T cell repertoires in COVID-19. Measured with immunoSEQ multiplex PCR; TCRdb has only the in-frame clones, and not every one. The sample lists over 200,000 clones, around 80% occurring once. Sequenced: PBMCs or T cells enriched from blood (not recorded which). Every receptor here comes from a man aged 55-75 years who had recovered from COVID-19. Each CDR3 is given with its conserved first and last residue. D genes are given only for firm matches. Size is stated for part of the rows, as once, few or many counts, or as a class when the clone is expanded.

TRBV6-2/TRBV6-3	TRBJ2-7	TRBD2	NA	CASSPLAGGSYEQYF	TGTGCCAGCAGTCCGCTAGCGGGGGGGTCCTACGAGCAGTACTTC
TRBV11-3	TRBJ1-1	TRBD1	NA	CASSTGQTMNTEAFF	TGTGCCAGCAGTACGGGACAGACCATGAACACTGAAGCTTTCTTT
TRBV14	TRBJ2-3	TRBD1	NA	CASSFQGADTQYF	TGTGCCAGCAGTTTCCAGGGGGCAGATACGCAGTATTTT
TRBV7-2	TRBJ2-7	TRBD1	NA	CASSSHLDRVRDEQYF	TGTGCCAGCAGCTCACACCTGGACAGGGTCAGGGACGAGCAGTACTTC
TRBV24-1	TRBJ2-1	TRBD1	NA	CATSDRDRGHPMNNEQFF	TGTGCCACCAGTGACCGGGACAGGGGGCACCCTATGAACAATGAGCAGTTCTTC
TRBV5-1	TRBJ2-3	TRBD1	NA	CASNRQGETDTQYF	TGCGCCAGCAACCGACAGGGGGAAACAGATACGCAGTATTTT
TRBV6-5	TRBJ1-5	NA	NA	CASSYSQGYQPQHF	TGTGCCAGCAGTTACTCCCAGGGGTATCAGCCCCAGCATTTT
TRBV18	TRBJ1-2	NA	NA	CASSPGQTPNYGYTF	TGTGCCAGCTCACCCGGACAGACACCTAACTATGGCTACACCTTC
TRBV7-9	TRBJ2-3	TRBD2	NA	CASRSGGWADTQYF	TGTGCCAGCAGGAGCGGGGGGTGGGCAGATACGCAGTATTTT
TRBV27	TRBJ1-1	NA	NA	CASRTDRDNEAFF	TGTGCCAGCAGAACCGACCGGGACAACGAAGCTTTCTTT
TRBV11-2	TRBJ2-1	NA	NA	CASSLDGRGNNEQFF	TGTGCCAGCAGCTTAGATGGTAGAGGCAACAATGAGCAGTTCTTC
TRBV24-1	TRBJ2-2	NA	NA	CATSDFGIGQATGELFF	TGTGCCACCAGTGATTTCGGGATCGGGCAGGCTACCGGGGAGCTGTTTTTT
TRBV6-2/TRBV6-3	TRBJ1-6	NA	once	CASSYQGSPLHF	TGTGCCAGCAGTTACCAGGGTTCACCCCTCCACTTT
TRBV4-2	TRBJ2-1	TRBD2	NA	CASSQDLAGETYNEQFF	TGTGCCAGCAGCCAAGATTTAGCGGGGGAGACCTACAATGAGCAGTTCTTC
TRBV5-1	TRBJ2-3	TRBD2	NA	CASSLAERGATDTQYF	TGCGCCAGCAGCTTGGCGGAGCGGGGGGCCACAGATACGCAGTATTTT
TRBV4-2	TRBJ2-1	TRBD2	once	CASSPYGGSSYNEQFF	TGTGCCAGCAGCCCCTACGGGGGGAGCTCCTACAATGAGCAGTTCTTC
TRBV5-1	TRBJ1-1	NA	few	CASSLGPADTEAFF	TGCGCCAGCAGCTTGGGGCCTGCGGACACTGAAGCTTTCTTT
TRBV12-2	TRBJ2-2	NA	NA	CASRLERTGTSGDNWNTGELFF	TGTGCAAGTCGCTTAGAGCGGACAGGGACTAGCGGGGACAATTGGAACACCGGGGAGCTGTTTTTT
TRBV4-3	TRBJ1-2	NA	once	CASSQLQGQNYGYTF	TGCGCCAGCAGCCAATTACAGGGCCAGAACTATGGCTACACCTTC
TRBV6-2/TRBV6-3	TRBJ1-1	NA	NA	CASSPILRGWTEAFF	TGTGCCAGCAGCCCGATATTGCGGGGATGGACTGAAGCTTTCTTT
TRBV13	TRBJ2-1	TRBD2	NA	CASSLRLAGNEQFF	TGTGCCAGCAGCTTAAGACTAGCTGGCAATGAGCAGTTCTTC
TRBV3-1/TRBV3-2	TRBJ2-7	TRBD2	NA	CASSPPGLVYEQYF	TGTGCCAGCAGCCCTCCGGGACTAGTCTACGAGCAGTACTTC
TRBV3-1/TRBV3-2	TRBJ1-3	NA	NA	CASSQAQGSWNTIYF	TGTGCCAGCAGCCAAGCACAGGGATCCTGGAACACCATATATTTT
TRBV6-5	TRBJ1-6	TRBD1	NA	CASSSTGTENSPLHF	TGTGCCAGCAGTAGTACCGGGACAGAGAATTCACCCCTCCACTTT
TRBV7-9	TRBJ1-1	NA	NA	CASSPLEQTMNTEAFF	TGTGCCAGCAGCCCACTGGAACAGACCATGAACACTGAAGCTTTCTTT
TRBV5-5	TRBJ2-6	TRBD1	once	CASSGDRGDSGANVLTF	TGTGCCAGCAGCGGGGACAGGGGGGACTCTGGGGCCAACGTCCTGACTTTC
TRBV7-9	TRBJ2-2	NA	NA	CASSPIVQGTGELFF	TGTGCCAGCAGCCCAATCGTCCAGGGAACCGGGGAGCTGTTTTTT
TRBV5-1	TRBJ2-5	TRBD2	NA	CASKGLAQETQYF	TGCGCCAGCAAGGGACTAGCGCAAGAGACCCAGTACTTC
TRBV29-1	TRBJ1-1	TRBD1	NA	CSVGQGNTEAFF	TGCAGCGTGGGACAGGGGAACACTGAAGCTTTCTTT
TRBV7-3	TRBJ2-2	NA	few	CASRRGGNTGELFF	TGTGCCAGCAGACGAGGGGGGAACACCGGGGAGCTGTTTTTT
TRBV19	TRBJ1-5	TRBD1	NA	CASRNTGDGQPQHF	TGTGCCAGTAGAAATACAGGGGATGGTCAGCCCCAGCATTTT
TRBV3-1/TRBV3-2	TRBJ2-7	TRBD2	NA	CASSTAGGIGVEQYF	TGTGCCAGCAGCACCGCGGGGGGGATTGGAGTCGAGCAGTACTTC
TRBV6-6	TRBJ1-2	TRBD1	NA	CASSPEGQGLGYTF	TGTGCCAGCAGTCCTGAGGGACAGGGGCTTGGCTACACCTTC
TRBV6-5	TRBJ1-4	NA	NA	CASSYGEGQHNEKLFF	TGTGCCAGCAGTTACGGGGAAGGACAGCATAATGAAAAACTGTTTTTT
TRBV7-2	TRBJ1-1	NA	NA	CASSLSSGVTEAFF	TGTGCCAGCAGCTTATCGTCAGGGGTCACTGAAGCTTTCTTT
TRBV7-9	TRBJ1-2	NA	few	CASSLGWGFPLGYTF	TGTGCCAGCAGCTTAGGGTGGGGCTTTCCCTTGGGCTACACCTTC